What follows are 20 T cell receptor beta chains derived from one specimen sequenced in a study of T cells after yellow fever vaccination. TCRdb redid the calling of the 5' RACE reads with MiXCR, one entry per CDR3 protein. This sample carries over 300,000 distinct CDR3 sequences, roughly 4% of them seen once, and the ten largest clones take roughly 25%. Sequencing used PBMCs, obtained 5 days after the yellow fever booster vaccination. These receptors all come from a man younger than 35 who received the YFV17D yellow fever vaccine.

This clonotype was counted ten times or more. The gene calls are TRBV5-1 and TRBJ2-2; 12 bases are shared with TRBD2. This CDR3 region has 18 residues. Looked up from germline, CDR1 is SGHRS and CDR2 is YFSETQ. Trimming at V came to 1 base and at J to 1 base, leaving 5 bases not matched to a gene. The CDR3 spells CASSLQGLAGLNTGELFF. CDR3 nucleotides: TGCGCCAGCAGCTTGCAAGGACTAGCGGGGTTGAACACCGGGGAGCTGTTTTTT.

V and J are TRBV27 and TRBJ2-3; no firm D call. The CDR3 is 14 amino acids. V was shortened by 3 bases and J by 3 bases, with 10 bases between the two germline ends. Germline lookup yields CDR1 MNHEY and CDR2 SMNVEV (reference sequence). CDR3 in DNA: TGTGCCAGCAGTTTCCAGGTAAGGACAGATACGCAGTATTTT. Its protein product is CASSFQVRTDTQYF.

The CDR3 nucleotides read TGCGCCAGCAGCTTGCGGACAGGGAGGGGAGAGACCCAGTACTTC. Translated: CASSLRTGRGETQYF. The rearrangement joins TRBV5-1 to TRBJ2-5; a weak D match, TRBD1 (8 bases). The CDR3 is 15 amino acids. V lost 1 base and J lost 4, with 14 bases in between. Germline values: CDR1 SGHRS, CDR2 YFSETQ.

The table lists this clonotype with many counts. V and J are TRBV20-1 and TRBJ2-7; 7 positions match TRBD2. This CDR3 is built from 15 residues. Trimming took 5 bases from V and 0 from J; bases not matched to a gene: 10. Per germline, CDR1 DFQATT and CDR2 SNEGSKA (reference sequence). The CDR3 spells CSAPGLGGSSYEQYV. For the CDR3, the DNA is TGCAGTGCTCCAGGCTTGGGGGGGAGCTCCTACGAGCAGTACGTC.

The sample holds a few counts of this clonotype. The rearrangement uses TRBV18 and TRBJ2-6; D not certain. Germline V gene data show CDR1 as KGHSH and CDR2 as LQKENI. V was pared by 2 bases and J by 0 bases, with 11 bases between. CDR3 length equals 17 residues. The CDR3 spells CASSPTSTSSGANVLTF. The CDR3 nucleotides are TGTGCCAGCTCACCAACAAGTACAAGCTCTGGGGCCAACGTCCTGACTTTC.

This clonotype was detected only a few times. The rearrangement links TRBV3-1 to TRBJ1-2; 8 bases match TRBD1. The CDR3 is made up of 17 amino acids. Unmatched junction bases numbered 15, after V lost 0 bases and J lost 9 bases. Germline V gene lookup returns CDR1 LGHDT and CDR2 YNNKEL (reference sequence). The CDR3 loop is CASSQDGGGYRGKSYTF. CDR3 DNA sequence: TGTGCCAGCAGCCAAGACGGGGGCGGTTACAGGGGGAAAAGCTACACCTTC.

This clonotype was seen ten or more times. This chain uses TRBV27 with TRBJ1-6; no reliable D call. Germline V gene data show CDR1 as MNHEY and CDR2 as SMNVEV (reference sequence). V gave up 1 base and J gave up 8 bases, with 12 bases separating them. The CDR3 sequence is 15 residues long. The CDR3 DNA is TGTGCCAGCAGTTTATTGCACGATACTTATTCACCCCTCCACTTT. Translation: CASSLLHDTYSPLHF.

This clonotype has only one observation. This chain uses TRBV14 with TRBJ2-7; 8 bases agree with TRBD2. V lost 4 bases, J lost 9 bases, and 11 bases stayed unmatched. Germline CDR1 and CDR2: SGHDN and FVKESK. The CDR3 runs to 14 residues. In nucleotides, the CDR3 is TGTGCCAGCAGCCTCGGGGGGGGCCCCAGCGCGCAGTACTTC. This sequence encodes CASSLGGGPSAQYF.

This clonotype has a handful of counts. V gene TRBV30 combines with J gene TRBJ2-7, with TRBD2 identical over 11 bases. J lost 5 bases, V lost 1 base, and 7 bases had no gene match. Germline V gene data show CDR1 as GTSNPN and CDR2 as SVGIG (reference sequence). The CDR3 is 15 amino acids. CDR3 sequence: CAWSDIAGGPHEQYF. The CDR3 coding sequence is TGTGCCTGGAGTGACATAGCGGGGGGGCCCCACGAGCAGTACTTC.

This clonotype was detected only a few times. The chain is built from TRBV10-3 and TRBJ2-5; D gene unclear. The ends were cut back, 0 bases at V and 2 bases at J, with 10 bases in the middle. Per germline, CDR1 ENHRY and CDR2 SYGVKD. This CDR3 comprises 15 residues. The CDR3 is CAISESERPQETQYF. CDR3 nucleotides: TGTGCCATCAGTGAGTCTGAGAGACCACAAGAGACCCAGTACTTC.

This clonotype came up a few times. The chain links TRBV20-1 to TRBJ1-3; D is undetermined. Per the germline V gene, CDR1 is DFQATT and CDR2 is SNEGSKA (reference sequence). The CDR3 is made up of 14 amino acids. V was shortened by 0 bases and J by 3 bases, with 9 bases between the two germline ends. The CDR3 nucleotides are TGCAGTGCTAGAGATGATGGAGGTGGAAACACCATATATTTT. It codes for CSARDDGGGNTIYF.

This clonotype was picked up a small number of times. The V and J genes are TRBV7-3 and TRBJ2-5; D gene ambiguous. This CDR3 region has 11 residues. V was pared by 8 bases and J by 2 bases, with 6 bases between. Per the germline V gene, CDR1 is SGHTA and CDR2 is FQGTGA. CDR3 nucleotides: TGTGCCAGCCTCCGTCAAGAGACCCAGTACTTC. Translating it yields CASLRQETQYF.

CDR3 residues: CASSQEGGTSGINEQFF. The CDR3 coding sequence is TGCGCCAGCAGCCAAGAAGGGGGCACTAGCGGGATTAATGAGCAGTTCTTC. The chain employs TRBV4-1 and TRBJ2-1; 10 bases fit TRBD2. The germline V gene encodes CDR1 MGHRA and CDR2 YSYEKL. V dropped 0 bases and J dropped 7; count of bases not matched to a gene: 9. The CDR3 sequence is 17 residues long.

In this sample, this clonotype turned up many times. The rearrangement uses TRBV2 and TRBJ1-5; a possible D gene is TRBD1 (6 bases). Germline V gene lookup returns CDR1 SNHLY and CDR2 FYNNEI. Trimming took off 4 bases at V and 4 bases at J, with 14 bases between the two ends. The length of the CDR3 is 15 residues. The CDR3 DNA is TGTGCCAGCAGTGTGACGTGGGGGGCTAATCAGCCCCAGCATTTT. Translated: CASSVTWGANQPQHF.

This clonotype was observed at least ten times. The chain carries TRBV5-1 and TRBJ2-1; 10 bases match TRBD2. J was trimmed by 4 bases and V by 8 bases; bases with no gene match: 6. The CDR3 sequence is 14 residues long. Germline V gene sequence: CDR1 SGHRS, CDR2 YFSETQ. The CDR3 here is CASGAGGRYNEQFF. CDR3 coding DNA: TGCGCCAGTGGAGCGGGGGGGCGATACAATGAGCAGTTCTTC. Using reference TRBV5-1 and TRBJ2-1 for the parts outside the CDR3, the full variable domain is KAGVTQTPRYLIKTRGQQVTLSCSPISGHRSVSWYQQTPGQGLQFLFEYFSETQRNKGNFPGRFSGRQFSNSRSEMNVSTLELGDSALYLCASGAGGRYNEQFFGPGTRLTVL.

The rearrangement uses TRBV5-1 and TRBJ1-5; no firm D call. Trimming cost V 0 bases and J 1 base, with 8 bases left between them. The CDR3 extends over 15 amino acids. Germline V gene sequence: CDR1 SGHRS, CDR2 YFSETQ. The CDR3 sequence is CASSLEGQSNQPQHF. The CDR3 DNA sequence: TGCGCCAGCAGCTTGGAAGGGCAAAGCAATCAGCCCCAGCATTTT.

This clonotype came up a few times. The chain employs TRBV7-3 and TRBJ2-2, with D possibly TRBD2 on 6 matching bases. V shed 6 bases and J shed 5 bases, with 13 bases lying between them. Germline V gene sequence: CDR1 SGHTA, CDR2 FQGTGA. This CDR3 contains 14 residues. The CDR3: CASSYGGETGELFF. The CDR3 region has the DNA TGTGCCAGCAGTTACGGAGGGGAAACCGGGGAGCTGTTTTTT.

This clonotype occurred many times. V is TRBV20-1 and J is TRBJ2-7; 7 nucleotides agree with TRBD2. V lost 1 base to trimming and J lost 3 bases; unmatched junction nucleotides: 9. There are 15 residues in the CDR3. Germline V gene data show CDR1 as DFQATT and CDR2 as SNEGSKA (reference sequence). In nucleotides, the CDR3 is TGCAGTGCTAGAGGATGGGGGGGGGGAGTCTACGAGCAGTACTTC. It is translated as CSARGWGGGVYEQYF.

V is TRBV5-1 and J is TRBJ2-3, with TRBD1 as a possible D gene (6 bases). CDR1 is SGHRS, CDR2 YFSETQ, per germline. Trimming pared 3 bases from V and 0 bases from J, leaving 11 bases between. This CDR3 is built from 15 residues. CDR3 nucleotides: TGCGCCAGCAGCTCAGGACAGCCTAGCACAGATACGCAGTATTTT. Amino acids: CASSSGQPSTDTQYF. Supplemented by reference TRBV5-1 and TRBJ2-3, the full variable domain reads KAGVTQTPRYLIKTRGQQVTLSCSPISGHRSVSWYQQTPGQGLQFLFEYFSETQRNKGNFPGRFSGRQFSNSRSEMNVSTLELGDSALYLCASSSGQPSTDTQYFGPGTRLTVL.

This clonotype was detected many times. The chain employs TRBV7-7 and TRBJ2-7; D perhaps matches TRBD1 (6 bases). The CDR3 is 14 amino acids. CDR1 and CDR2 from the germline V gene are SSHAT and FNYEAQ (reference sequence). Deletions cut 1 base from V and 3 bases from J, with 10 bases between. In nucleotides, the CDR3 is TGTGCCAGCAGCTTAGGAACAGGGATCTACGAGCAGTACTTC. Its translation is CASSLGTGIYEQYF.